Below are 12 T cell receptor beta chains sequenced from a single sample in a study of T-cell reconstitution after alpha-beta-depleted transplantation in children. The library targeted TCRbeta and was prepared with unique molecular identifiers. TCRdb re-derived calls from the PCR reads in MiXCR, one entry per CDR3 protein. The data contain 800,000 to 1,000,000 distinct CDR3 sequences, less than 30% of them seen just once; the ten biggest clones take up 28%. The specimen was PBMCs, mostly from graft donor cells, collected 360 days after TCRalphabeta/CD19-depleted stem cell transplant. The receptors originated from a boy younger than two who had a stem cell transplant for SCID, so the T cells may come from the graft donor.

Regarding this clonotype: This could be a read error, since a much larger clone is one nucleotide away. Since no conserved phenylalanine or tryptophan closes the CDR3, a read error is the likely cause. The CDR3 DNA follows: TGCAGTGCTAGAGGGGGAAACACCATATATTGT. Its protein product is CSARGGNTIYC. This chain connects TRBV20-1 to TRBJ1-3, with D hard to call. The germline V and J ends were trimmed by 1 base and 4 bases, with 2 bases remaining between them. From germline, CDR1 is DFQATT and CDR2 SNEGSKA (reference sequence). This CDR3 has 11 residues.

Only a few counts were recorded for this clonotype. The chain links TRBV27 to TRBJ2-5; D possibly corresponds to TRBD1 (6 bases). The CDR3 has 16 residues. Per the germline V gene, CDR1 is MNHEY and CDR2 is SMNVEV (reference sequence). Trimming cost V 5 bases and J 0 bases, with 16 bases left between them. The CDR3: CASSPIGKGDQETQYF. The DNA for the CDR3 is TGTGCCAGCAGTCCCATCGGTAAGGGGGACCAAGAGACCCAGTACTTC.

The rearrangement uses TRBV9 and TRBJ2-1; TRBD2 agrees at 10 bases. The CDR3 totals 15 residues. Germline values: CDR1 SGDLS, CDR2 YYNGEE. The V and J ends lost 3 bases and 5 bases, in that order; junction bases with no gene match: 5. CDR3: CASSAGTSANNEQFF. Here the CDR3 DNA reads TGTGCCAGCAGCGCCGGGACTAGCGCTAACAATGAGCAGTTCTTC. The full variable domain, in which reference TRBV9 and TRBJ2-1 provide the parts outside the CDR3, is DSGVTQTPKHLITATGQRVTLRCSPRSGDLSVYWYQQSLDQGLQFLIQYYNGEERAKGNILERFSAQQFPDLHSELNLSSLELGDSALYFCASSAGTSANNEQFFGPGTRLTVL.

V is TRBV12-3 or TRBV12-4 and J is TRBJ1-6; TRBD1 aligns across 10 bases. CDR3 length: 15 residues. Trimming removed 6 bases from V and 10 bases from J; junction bases left unmatched: 9. CDR3 nucleotides: TGTGCCAGCAGGGCGGACAGGGGGAGTCCCTCACCCCTCCACTTT. Translating it yields CASRADRGSPSPLHF.

This clonotype was counted only a few times. V is TRBV7-2 and J is TRBJ2-7, with D perhaps given as TRBD1 or TRBD2 (6 bases each). CDR1 is SGHTA and CDR2 is FQGNSA in the germline V gene. This CDR3 region has 15 residues. V dropped 6 bases and J dropped 6 bases, with 21 bases sitting between them. The CDR3 spells CASRGAEGGGSEQYF. The DNA of the CDR3 is TGTGCCAGCAGGGGAGCGGAAGGGGGAGGAAGCGAGCAGTACTTC.

This clonotype was detected only a few times. One end of the junction varies from germline; a read error may be responsible. For the CDR3, the DNA is TGTGCCAGCAGTCTGGAATACACGGACGGCACGGATACGCAGTATTTT. Translation: CASSLEYTDGTDTQYF. This chain uses TRBV12-3 or TRBV12-4 with TRBJ2-3, with D unclear. This CDR3 comprises 16 residues.

This clonotype occurred a few times. The chain links TRBV20-1 to TRBJ1-2; no clear D gene. The CDR3 sequence is 14 residues long. The germline V gene encodes CDR1 DFQATT and CDR2 SNEGSKA (reference sequence). Trimming stripped 5 bases from V and 4 bases from J, with 17 bases between. CDR3 in amino acids: CSASREGAGYGYTF. CDR3 DNA: TGCAGTGCTTCAAGGGAGGGCGCAGGCTATGGCTACACCTTC.

This clonotype was counted at least ten times. The V call is TRBV12-3 or TRBV12-4, the J call TRBJ2-6; TRBD1 might be the D (5 bases). The CDR3 covers 16 residues. V shed 5 bases and J shed 0 bases, with 11 bases lying between them. The CDR3 sequence: CASSARQISGANVLTF. Here the CDR3 DNA reads TGTGCCAGCAGTGCCCGACAGATCTCTGGGGCCAACGTCCTGACTTTC.

In its sample, this clonotype was seen once. This CDR3 is CASKIRRYRAVGGYTF. CDR3 coding DNA: TGTGCCAGCAAAATTAGGCGATACAGGGCAGTGGGGGGCTACACCTTC. The chain recombines TRBV6-1 with TRBJ1-2; possible D gene TRBD1, 6 bases. V shed 7 bases and J shed 8 bases, with 26 bases lying between them. Germline V gene sequence: CDR1 MNHNS, CDR2 SASEGT. CDR3 size: 16 residues.

The chain carries TRBV11-1 and TRBJ2-1; perhaps TRBD2 as D (5 bases). Trimming cost V 2 bases and J 3 bases, with 20 bases left between them. The V gene's germline CDR1 is SGHAT and CDR2 FQDESV (reference sequence). The CDR3 runs 18 residues. The CDR3 bases are TGTGCCAGCAGCTTATACCCCCTAGGAGGCTTAGACTACAATGAGCAGTTCTTC. This encodes CASSLYPLGGLDYNEQFF.

This clonotype was counted only a few times. The gene calls are TRBV4-2 and TRBJ1-2, with 9 bases fitting TRBD1. CDR1 LGHNA and CDR2 YNFKEQ come from the germline V gene. The CDR3 totals 17 residues. V was clipped by 4 bases and J by 5 bases; unmatched bases: 14. The CDR3 reads CASSPTGGQGRLYGYTF. In DNA, the CDR3 is TGTGCCAGCAGCCCCACAGGGGGACAGGGAAGGCTGTATGGCTACACCTTC.

This chain connects TRBV5-1 to TRBJ2-1, with 16 bases aligning to TRBD2. CDR3 length: 19 residues. Per germline, CDR1 SGHRS and CDR2 YFSETQ. After removal of 7 bases from V and 0 bases from J, the junction contained 10 bases not matched to a gene. The CDR3 region is CASYPGLAGGIRSYNEQFF. As DNA, the CDR3 is TGCGCCAGCTATCCGGGACTAGCGGGGGGGATCCGCTCCTACAATGAGCAGTTCTTC.